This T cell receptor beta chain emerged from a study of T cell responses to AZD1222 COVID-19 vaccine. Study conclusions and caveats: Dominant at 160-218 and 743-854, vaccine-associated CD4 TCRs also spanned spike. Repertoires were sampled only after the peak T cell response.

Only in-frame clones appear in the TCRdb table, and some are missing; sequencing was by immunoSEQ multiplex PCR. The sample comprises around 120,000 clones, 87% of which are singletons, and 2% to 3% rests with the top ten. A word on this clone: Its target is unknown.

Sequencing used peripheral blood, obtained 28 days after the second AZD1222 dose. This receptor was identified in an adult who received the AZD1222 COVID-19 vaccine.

CDR3 loop: CASSLRAPDSTDTQYF. CDR3 DNA sequence: TGCGCCAGCAGCTTGAGAGCCCCAGATAGCACAGATACGCAGTATTTT. J is TRBJ2-3 and V is TRBV5-1, with D hard to call. V lost 1 base, J lost 0 bases, and 12 bases lay in between. Germline CDR1 reads SGHRS; CDR2 reads YFSETQ. This CDR3 contains 16 residues. Based on the CDR3 plus reference TRBV5-1 and TRBJ2-3, the full variable domain is KAGVTQTPRYLIKTRGQQVTLSCSPISGHRSVSWYQQTPGQGLQFLFEYFSETQRNKGNFPGRFSGRQFSNSRSEMNVSTLELGDSALYLCASSLRAPDSTDTQYFGPGTRLTVL.